A single sample gave rise to the 5 T cell receptor beta chains below, sequenced in a study of blood T cell repertoires in COVID-19. TCRdb keeps only in-frame clones here, not all; method: immunoSEQ multiplex PCR. The table shows fewer than 250,000 clones, with 80% to 90% occurring only once. The sequenced sample was PBMCs or T cells enriched from blood (not recorded which). Source of these receptors: a woman in her thirties or forties with acute COVID-19.

This clone has just a few counts. The chain links TRBV5-4 to TRBJ2-5; D uncertain. The CDR3 covers 13 residues. Trimming stripped 7 bases from V and 4 bases from J, with 14 bases between. The germline V gene encodes CDR1 SGHNT and CDR2 YYREEE (reference sequence). CDR3 sequence reads: CASASSPGETQYF. CDR3 coding DNA: TGTGCCAGCGCCTCCTCACCCGGAGAGACCCAGTACTTC. The variable domain in full, with the rest retrieved from reference TRBV5-4 and TRBJ2-5, is ETGVTQSPTHLIKTRGQQVTLRCSSQSGHNTVSWYQQALGQGPQFIFQYYREEENGRGNFPPRFSGLQFPNYSSELNVNALELDDSALYLCASASSPGETQYFGPGTRLLVL.

The chain has TRBV12-3 or TRBV12-4 and TRBJ2-1; perhaps TRBD2 as D (6 bases). Trimming pared 5 bases from V and 9 bases from J, leaving 14 bases between. This CDR3 region has 13 residues. The CDR3 reads CASSPARGGEQFF. The CDR3 DNA follows: TGTGCCAGCAGTCCCGCGAGGGGAGGTGAGCAGTTCTTC.

The J gene is TRBJ2-5, the V gene TRBV28, with TRBD2 identical over 8 bases. Trimming cost V 3 bases and J 3 bases; bases outside gene matches: 6. Germline V gene data show CDR1 as MDHEN and CDR2 as SYDVKM. There are 15 residues in the CDR3. CDR3 residues: CASSLAGRGEETQYF. CDR3 bases: TGTGCCAGCAGTTTGGCCGGGAGGGGGGAAGAGACCCAGTACTTC.

This chain joins TRBV7-9 and TRBJ2-5; 7 nucleotides match TRBD1. The CDR3 consists of 15 residues. V lost 4 bases and J lost 2; bases outside the gene matches: 7. The germline CDR1 and CDR2 sequences are SEHNR and FQNEAQ (reference sequence). The CDR3 loop reads CASSSTGILQETQYF. In DNA, the CDR3 is TGTGCCAGCAGCTCGACAGGGATCTTACAAGAGACCCAGTACTTC.

J is TRBJ2-1 and V is TRBV7-9; D not certain. V gave up 5 bases and J gave up 3 bases, with 5 bases separating them. Per germline, CDR1 SEHNR and CDR2 FQNEAQ (reference sequence). The CDR3 runs to 12 residues. The CDR3 sequence: CASSPHYNEQFF. CDR3 sequence (DNA): TGTGCCAGCAGCCCCCACTACAATGAGCAGTTCTTC.